These T cell receptor beta chains were read from a single sample in a study of cytomegalovirus exposure and HLA in healthy donors. Generated by immunoSEQ multiplex PCR, the TCRdb table keeps only in-frame clones and is missing some. The sample includes fewer than 75,000 clones, 94% of them seen just once. Sequences were obtained from PBMCs. The receptors originated from a woman younger than 35 in good health and CMV-seropositive. Both conserved end residues are part of each CDR3. Each record gives: D gene, clone size, J gene, V gene, CDR3 protein, CDR3 DNA. The D gene is left open where the match is weak. Size is stated for part of the rows, as once, few or many counts, or as a class when the clone is expanded.

TRBD2,-,TRBJ2-1,TRBV7-8,CASSLDGREGDEQFF,TGTGCCAGCAGCTTAGATGGGCGGGAGGGGGATGAGCAGTTCTTC
-,-,TRBJ2-5,TRBV4-1,CASSQPNKETQYF,TGCGCCAGCAGCCAACCGAACAAAGAGACCCAGTACTTC
TRBD1,-,TRBJ2-2,TRBV9,CASSVSRTGVKTGELFF,TGTGCCAGCAGCGTCTCCAGGACAGGGGTGAAAACCGGGGAGCTGTTTTTT
-,-,TRBJ1-5,TRBV19,CASSTVPGSNQPQHF,TGTGCCAGTAGTACTGTACCGGGAAGCAATCAGCCCCAGCATTTT
-,once,TRBJ2-7,TRBV11-2,CASSLGWQDYEQYF,TGTGCCAGCAGCTTAGGGTGGCAGGACTACGAGCAGTACTTC
-,-,TRBJ1-2,TRBV19,CASSISADSASYGYTF,TGTGCCAGTAGTATCTCCGCCGACAGCGCTTCCTATGGCTACACCTTC
-,-,TRBJ2-2,TRBV7-8,CASSDGGINTGELFF,TGTGCCAGCAGCGACGGGGGAATAAACACCGGGGAGCTGTTTTTT
TRBD2,-,TRBJ2-5,TRBV29-1,CSVVTSPQETQYF,TGCAGCGTCGTGACTAGCCCCCAAGAGACCCAGTACTTC
TRBD2,-,TRBJ2-1,TRBV7-9,CASSWTSGSSRSYNEQFF,TGTGCCAGCAGCTGGACTAGCGGGAGCTCCCGCTCCTACAATGAGCAGTTCTTC
TRBD1,-,TRBJ1-3,TRBV27,CATSKDRGTGNTIYF,TGTGCCACCTCGAAGGACAGGGGAACTGGAAACACCATATATTTT
-,-,TRBJ1-5,TRBV7-2,CASSHPGSNQPQHF,TGTGCCAGCAGCCACCCCGGTAGCAATCAGCCCCAGCATTTT
-,-,TRBJ1-1,TRBV27,CASSLEARNTEAFF,TGTGCCAGCAGTTTAGAGGCGAGGAACACTGAAGCTTTCTTT
TRBD1,-,TRBJ2-1,TRBV4-2,CASSQDHRGVWYNEQFF,TGTGCCAGCAGCCAAGACCACAGGGGGGTCTGGTACAATGAGCAGTTCTTC
TRBD2,-,TRBJ2-4,TRBV27,CASMLLAGGGQNIQYF,TGTGCCAGCATGCTACTAGCGGGAGGTGGGCAAAACATTCAGTACTTC
-,once,TRBJ2-2,TRBV9,CASSVAYGQGTGELFF,TGTGCCAGCAGCGTAGCTTACGGGCAGGGTACCGGGGAGCTGTTTTTT
TRBD1,-,TRBJ2-1,TRBV5-1,CASSSLRQGAGEQFF,TGCGCCAGCAGCTCCCTTAGACAGGGGGCGGGTGAGCAGTTCTTC